This T cell receptor (beta chain) was obtained from a study of OX40 agonist ivuxolimab in advanced cancers. Notes on the research overall: Ivuxolimab, which targeted the costimulatory receptor OX40 (CD134), was an agonistic, fully human IgG2 monoclonal antibody. Patients were allowed to have had prior anti-PD-1, anti-PD-L1 or anti-CTLA-4 therapy, and 40% to 45% of the dose-escalation patients had been treated with checkpoint inhibitors. The dose-escalation cohort was around 84% male with a mean age of roughly 62 years, ranging from roughly 20 to 80. Intravenous ivuxolimab was administered to patients every 2 weeks at six dose levels: 0.01, 0.1, 0.3, 1.5, 3 and 10 mg/kg. Of the approximately 50 patients in dose escalation, 19 had hepatocellular carcinoma, roughly 15 had melanoma, 9 had renal cell carcinoma and 9 had head and neck cancer. Partial responses were achieved by three dose-escalation patients, of whom one had hepatocellular carcinoma and two had cutaneous melanoma. Peripheral TCRbeta sequencing was intended to test whether TCR sequence diversity was altered and clonal T-cell expansion was caused by ivuxolimab. The paper describes the monotherapy dose-escalation part (N of about 47 patients) of the phase I trial of ivuxolimab. Summary of the overall study and its limitations: On average, CD8+ T cells showed more expanded clones than CD4+ T cells after ivuxolimab. Partial responders in the 0.1-3.0 mg/kg groups had among the lowest normalized peripheral clonal expansion, especially among CD8+ T cells. The antigen specificity of the clonally expanded peripheral T cells was not determined. Low levels of normalized T-cell clonal expansion were also seen in some patients who did not respond. At doses from 0.1 to 3.0 mg/kg, clonal expansion was seen in both CD4+ and CD8+ blood T cells between baseline and week 6.

This clone was seen only once. This clone's antigen is unknown. Base qualities are not recorded, but no much larger clone differs from it by a single base. For sequencing of the TCRbeta CDR3 region, genomic DNA was extracted from the sorted cells. The immunoSEQ Assay was used to sequence the TCRbeta CDR3 regions. TCRdb stores this immuneACCESS table with in-frame sequences only. Part of the clones is absent; in the studies checked, under half of the shortfall reflects unresolved V genes, and no reason is known for the rest. The sample data list under 95,000 clones, and about 90% of these were observed just once. About 9% of the sample goes to the ten largest clones. The trial excluded patients who had a history of autoimmune disease or were on systemic immunosuppression. Peripheral blood for TCR sequencing was collected from all dose cohorts at baseline, on cycle 4 day 1, and on cycle 7 day 1. Samples came from an open-label, multicenter, first-in-human phase I dose-escalation trial of ivuxolimab. The trial enrolled adults with locally advanced or metastatic head and neck squamous cell, hepatocellular, melanoma or renal cell carcinoma. Before TCR sequencing, CD4+ and CD8+ T cells were separately sorted from peripheral blood.

The CDR3 runs 15 residues from the cysteine to the phenylalanine. Left in the record is the CDR3 DNA by itself, 45 bases read in frame from the first base. The germline V and J ends show losses of 0 bases and 4 bases respectively, and no gene match explains 4 bases of the junction. According to the germline V gene, CDR1 reads SGHRS and CDR2 reads YFSETQ. The chain is encoded by TRBV5-1 joined to TRBJ2-1; a stretch of 7 junction bases matches TRBD2. Sequencing was performed on CD4+ or CD8+ T cells sorted from blood, taken in a trial of the OX40 agonist ivuxolimab. This sequence originates from an adult with an advanced solid tumor such as melanoma, head and neck, liver or kidney cancer. The sequenced DNA is TGCGCCAGCAGCTTGGTGGCGGGAGCTTACAATGAGCAGTTCTTC. Its translation is CASSLVAGAYNEQFF.